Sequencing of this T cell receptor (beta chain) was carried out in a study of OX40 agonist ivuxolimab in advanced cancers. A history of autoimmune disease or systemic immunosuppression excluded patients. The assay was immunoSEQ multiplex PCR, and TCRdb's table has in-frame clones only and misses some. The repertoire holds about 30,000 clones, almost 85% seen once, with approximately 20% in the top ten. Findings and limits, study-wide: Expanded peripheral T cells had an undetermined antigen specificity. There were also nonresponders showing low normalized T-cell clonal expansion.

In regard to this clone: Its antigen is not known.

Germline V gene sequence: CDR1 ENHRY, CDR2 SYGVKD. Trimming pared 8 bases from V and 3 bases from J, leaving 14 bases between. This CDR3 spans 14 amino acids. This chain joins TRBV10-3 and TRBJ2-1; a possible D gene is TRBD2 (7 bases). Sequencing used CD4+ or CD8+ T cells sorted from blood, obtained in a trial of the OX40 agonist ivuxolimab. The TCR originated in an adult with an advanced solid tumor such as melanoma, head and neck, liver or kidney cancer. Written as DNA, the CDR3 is TGTGCCATCCACTCGGGGGGCGTCTACAATGAGCAGTTCTTC. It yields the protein CAIHSGGVYNEQFF.